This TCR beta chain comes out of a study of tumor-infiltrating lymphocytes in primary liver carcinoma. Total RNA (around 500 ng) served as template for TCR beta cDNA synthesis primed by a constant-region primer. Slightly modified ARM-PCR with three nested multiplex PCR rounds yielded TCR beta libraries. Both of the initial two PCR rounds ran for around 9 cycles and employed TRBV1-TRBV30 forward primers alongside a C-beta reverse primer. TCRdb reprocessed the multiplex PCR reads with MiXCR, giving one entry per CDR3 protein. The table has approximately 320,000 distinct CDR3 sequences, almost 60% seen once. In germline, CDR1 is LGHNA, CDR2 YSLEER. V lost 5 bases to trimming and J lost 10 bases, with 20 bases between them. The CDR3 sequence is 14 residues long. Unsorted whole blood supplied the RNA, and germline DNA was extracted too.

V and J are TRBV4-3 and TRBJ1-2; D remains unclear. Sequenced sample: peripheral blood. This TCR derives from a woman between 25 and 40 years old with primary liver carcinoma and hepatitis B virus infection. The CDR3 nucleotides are TGCGCCAGCAGCGCTGAGTTGAAGATCCATGACTACACCTTC. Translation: CASSAELKIHDYTF.